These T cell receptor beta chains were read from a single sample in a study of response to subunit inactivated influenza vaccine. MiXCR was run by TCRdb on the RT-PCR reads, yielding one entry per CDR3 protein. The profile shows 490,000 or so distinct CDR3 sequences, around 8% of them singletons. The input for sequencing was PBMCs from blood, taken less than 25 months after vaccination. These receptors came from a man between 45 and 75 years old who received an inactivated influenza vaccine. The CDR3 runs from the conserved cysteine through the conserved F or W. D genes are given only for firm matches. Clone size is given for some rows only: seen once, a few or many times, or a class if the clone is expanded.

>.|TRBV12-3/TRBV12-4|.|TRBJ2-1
TGTGCCAGCACCCCTTACCGGGGGTTTACCTACAATGAGCAGTTCTTC
CASTPYRGFTYNEQFF
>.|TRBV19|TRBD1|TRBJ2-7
TGTGCCAGTAGAAGCGGACAGGCGAATAACTACGAGCAGTACTTC
CASRSGQANNYEQYF
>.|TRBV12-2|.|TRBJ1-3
TGTGCAAGTCGCTTATCCTTTCCGGCGCAGGGGGCAAAGGGCACCATATATTTT
CASRLSFPAQGAKGTIYF
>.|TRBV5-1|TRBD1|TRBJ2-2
TGCGCCAGCAGCTTGGACGTCAGGGGGCGGACAACCGGGGAGCTGTTTTTT
CASSLDVRGRTTGELFF
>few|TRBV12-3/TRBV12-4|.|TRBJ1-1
TGTGCCAGCAGCCCCTCGACGGGAGAAGCTTTCTTT
CASSPSTGEAFF
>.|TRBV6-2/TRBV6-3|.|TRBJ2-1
TGTGCCAGCAGTCCCGCTGGTGGGGGACTCAATGAGCAGTTCTTC
CASSPAGGGLNEQFF
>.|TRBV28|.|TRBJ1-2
TGTGCCAGCAGTAGCCCAGGGGCCACGCAACCTTATGGCTACACCTTC
CASSSPGATQPYGYTF
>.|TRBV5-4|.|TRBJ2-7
TGTGCCAGCAGCTTAAGCGGAGGAGCAGGGTCACGCGAGCAGTACTTC
CASSLSGGAGSREQYF
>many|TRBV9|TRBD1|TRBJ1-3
TGTGCCAGCAGCGTAGGGCAGGGGGCTGGAAACACCATATATTTT
CASSVGQGAGNTIYF
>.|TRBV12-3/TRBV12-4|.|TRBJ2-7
TGTGCCAGCTCCTCTCCCCAGACAGGCCCCTACGAGCAGTACTTC
CASSSPQTGPYEQYF